Listed below are T cell receptor beta chains from one sample, sequenced in a study of cytomegalovirus exposure and HLA in healthy donors. The repertoire was sequenced with immunoSEQ multiplex PCR; TCRdb's copy has only in-frame clones and lacks some. The data contain some 90,000 clones, 65% to 75% of them singletons. Sequencing used PBMCs. The receptors come from a female donor in good health and CMV-seropositive. Each CDR3 is given with its conserved first and last residue.

j_call v_call cdr3_aa
TRBJ1-6 TRBV4-3 CASSQDAGTSPLHF
TRBJ2-7 TRBV28 CATPIGGARYEQYF
TRBJ1-1 TRBV28 CASSPQGPEAFF
TRBJ2-7 TRBV4-1 CASSHLAEKSPGEQYF
TRBJ1-6 TRBV11-2 CASSPRDRHSPLHF
TRBJ2-3 TRBV7-2 CASSLVGGTSTDTQYF
TRBJ2-4 TRBV28 CASSFFRTGKENIQYF
TRBJ2-7 TRBV28 CASRDGGEKLYEQYF
TRBJ2-2 TRBV30 CAWSLRTGELFF
TRBJ1-5 TRBV28 CASSEVLWVDQPQHF
TRBJ2-7 TRBV6-5 CASSPQTSRYEQYF
TRBJ2-3 TRBV19 CASSIAPGQGTDTQYF
TRBJ2-7 TRBV5-1 CASSLVGTSGRAGVYEQYF
TRBJ1-1 TRBV4-1 CASSQGQGADTEAFF
TRBJ1-6 TRBV2 CASRLRAVVNSPLHF
TRBJ2-2 TRBV7-2 CASSAQLAGGVTGELFF
TRBJ2-2 TRBV6-5 CASSPRENTGELFF
TRBJ1-5 TRBV6-4 CASSVEADNQPQHF
TRBJ2-1 TRBV5-1 CASSLHRGNEQFF
TRBJ1-4 TRBV29-1 CSVEDVRDRLFF
TRBJ2-1 TRBV11-2 CASSLLAGAVSNEQFF
TRBJ2-7 TRBV4-3 CASSQEARGSYEQYF
TRBJ1-1 TRBV5-1 CASSLAVSENTEAFF
TRBJ2-7 TRBV29-1 CSVGTGVSYEQYF
TRBJ1-5 TRBV29-1 CSVEVMGGQPQHF
TRBJ2-7 TRBV4-3 CASSQDGDRPFYEQYF
TRBJ2-1 TRBV7-2 CASSSRDYQSREQFF
TRBJ1-1 TRBV7-2 CASSFQQTNTEAFF
TRBJ2-7 TRBV6-6 CASRSPGTGKGNEQYF
TRBJ2-5 TRBV6-1 CASSKNGRRETQYF
TRBJ2-7 TRBV13 CASSPTSPGQDYEQYF
TRBJ1-3 TRBV4-2 CASRQGQLSGNTIYF
TRBJ2-2 TRBV11-2 CASTPRRGAGELFF
TRBJ2-5 TRBV7-6 CASSLVGTSGETQYF
TRBJ2-2 TRBV25-1 CASSAGGRAAGELFF
TRBJ2-7 TRBV30 CAWSEDRYEQYF
TRBJ1-5 TRBV30 CAWSRSQGNQPQHF
TRBJ2-5 TRBV18 CASSPTSGSQETQYF
TRBJ2-7 TRBV6-5 CASSYRHGTGGEQYF
TRBJ1-6 TRBV2 CASSEPGQGGSYNSPLHF
TRBJ1-4 TRBV7-8 CASSQEGATNEKLFF
TRBJ2-1 TRBV2 CASSGGPIGNEQFF
TRBJ2-2 TRBV6-4 CASSGGGTGELFF
TRBJ2-1 TRBV4-1 CASSRLAGRDNEQFF